Included here is one TCR beta chain sequence, with context. Its antigen is not identified. A clone one base away is much larger, so this may be a read error. CDR1 is GTSNPN, CDR2 SVGIG, per germline (reference sequence). This CDR3 is 10 amino acids long. Libraries of naive CD8 T cells were made from around 20,000 to 1,000,000 sorted cells. They used 10%, 30% or 50% RNA. A CD8+CD4-CCR7+CD45RA+ gate was used to sort naive CD8 T cells. This sample was included in a study of molecular identifiers for immune sequencing clone quantification. Broader study findings: Clones above 20 RNA copies contained over 99% of effector molecules and under 1% of naive molecules.

TCRdb independently ran MiXCR on the PCR reads; one entry per CDR3 protein. The sample carries some 320,000 distinct CDR3 sequences, 20% to 25% recorded once. This rearrangement joins TRBV30 to TRBJ2-1; D gene uncertain. The source material was naive CD8+ T cells from blood, with Jurkat cell RNA spiked in. Subset given: FACS-sorted CD8+CD4-CCR7+CD45RA+ naive T cells. This TCR was recovered from a human donor in good health. Some libraries in this study had Jurkat cell RNA spiked in. Here the CDR3 reads CAWSENERFF. The CDR3 DNA is TGTGCCTGGAGTGAGAATGAGCGGTTCTTC.